This T cell receptor (beta chain) derives from a study of control samples from healthy donors and cancer patients. Libraries were prepared by immunoSEQ multiplex PCR; TCRdb keeps only in-frame clonotypes and omits some of them. The sample includes 110,000 to 150,000 clones, just under 95% of them seen just once. With 5 bases clipped from V and 7 bases from J, the junction kept 11 bases outside the gene matches. CDR3 length equals 16 residues. Germline lookup yields CDR1 MDHEN and CDR2 SYDVKM. The chain is built from TRBV28 and TRBJ1-4, with 9 bases lining up with TRBD1. This TCR was recovered from a man younger than 45 in good health. Sequencing was carried out using blood. CDR3 DNA sequence: TGTGCCAGCAGTCTGGGACAGGGTTGGGGAGGTGAAAAACTGTTTTTT. It specifies CASSLGQGWGGEKLFF.